The source of this T cell receptor beta chain is a study of shared clonotypes between healthy human individuals. CDR1 SSHAT and CDR2 FNYEAQ come from the germline V gene (reference sequence). The CDR3 is made up of 15 amino acids. V shed 5 bases, J shed 4 bases, and the junction held 7 bases outside the gene matches. The data were produced by immunoSEQ multiplex PCR, yet TCRdb's version contains in-frame clones alone and is incomplete. The data show approximately 1.1 million clones, with 78% seen just once and more than 0.45% held by the top ten. Note on this clone: The antigen is undetermined.

Study-level results: The four-donor shared clonotypes exceeded non-shared clonotypes in generation probability, with non-shared ones scoring lower. Of the naive CD4 clonotypes, roughly 5% were shared across several donors.

The receptor was derived from a man aged 18 to 30 in good health. Some clones in this sample may be carry-over from other donors' samples. The specimen was memory CD4+ T cells from PBMCs. Subset meaning: CD45RA-negative fraction. The chain recombines TRBV7-7 with TRBJ2-5; 10 nucleotides agree with TRBD1. The CDR3 loop reads CASSLVGDRGETQYF. The CDR3 DNA is TGTGCCAGCAGCCTCGTGGGGGACAGGGGAGAGACCCAGTACTTC.